These T cell receptor beta chains were read from a single sample in a study of blood T cell repertoires in COVID-19. The assay was immunoSEQ multiplex PCR, and TCRdb's table has in-frame clones only and misses some. The data contain 180,000 or so clones, 87% of them seen just once; the ten biggest clones take up 2% to 3%. Sequences were obtained from peripheral blood. The receptors derive from a man aged 40-50 years with active or convalescent COVID-19. Both conserved end residues are part of each CDR3. The D gene is left open where the match is weak. A row's size may be missing; if present it is once, few, many or a size class.

TRBV13,TRBJ2-2,-,TRBD1,CASGQGATGELFF,TGTGCCAGTGGACAGGGGGCGACCGGGGAGCTGTTTTTT
TRBV4-2,TRBJ2-5,-,-,CASSQVQYQETQYF,TGTGCCAGCAGCCAAGTTCAGTACCAAGAGACCCAGTACTTC
TRBV12-3/TRBV12-4,TRBJ1-1,-,-,CASSPLNTEAFF,TGTGCCAGCAGCCCCCTAAACACTGAAGCTTTCTTT
TRBV28,TRBJ1-3,-,-,CASSPRTVSGNTIYF,TGTGCCAGCAGCCCCAGGACAGTCTCTGGAAACACCATATATTTT
TRBV7-9,TRBJ1-1,-,-,CASSFGWAGTEAFF,TGTGCCAGCAGCTTCGGCTGGGCTGGCACTGAAGCTTTCTTT
TRBV20-1,TRBJ2-1,-,-,CSAVAGSEQFF,TGCAGTGCTGTAGCCGGGAGTGAGCAGTTCTTC
TRBV28,TRBJ1-5,-,-,CASSLTGSFQPQHF,TGTGCCAGCAGTTTAACGGGGTCCTTTCAGCCCCAGCATTTT
TRBV5-4,TRBJ2-7,-,-,CASRSHGVVEQYF,TGTGCCAGCAGGTCCCACGGGGTCGTCGAGCAGTACTTC
TRBV5-1,TRBJ1-6,-,-,CASSYNPGIDNSPLHF,TGCGCCAGCAGCTATAATCCGGGTATCGATAATTCACCCCTCCACTTT
TRBV7-9,TRBJ1-1,-,-,CASSFYSAKNTEAFF,TGTGCCAGCAGCTTTTACAGTGCCAAGAACACTGAAGCTTTCTTT
TRBV7-2,TRBJ2-3,-,TRBD2,CASSLLAGTTDTQYF,TGTGCCAGCAGCCTGTTAGCGGGGACCACAGATACGCAGTATTTT
TRBV7-6,TRBJ1-5,-,-,CASSFSSNQPQHF,TGTGCCAGCAGCTTTAGTAGCAATCAGCCCCAGCATTTT
TRBV5-6,TRBJ2-5,-,TRBD2,CASSLAGGMSETQYF,TGTGCCAGCAGCTTGGCCGGGGGGATGTCCGAGACCCAGTACTTC
TRBV11-2,TRBJ2-3,-,-,CASSLGRSTDTQYF,TGTGCCAGCAGCTTAGGGCGGAGCACAGATACGCAGTATTTT
TRBV7-9,TRBJ1-1,once,-,CASSLTGASMNTEAFF,TGTGCCAGCAGCTTAACTGGGGCCTCCATGAACACTGAAGCTTTCTTT
TRBV30,TRBJ2-7,-,TRBD1,CAWSVGQGGYEQYF,TGTGCCTGGAGTGTCGGACAGGGCGGTTACGAGCAGTACTTC
TRBV3-1/TRBV3-2,TRBJ2-3,-,-,CASRDGGVTDTQYF,TGTGCCAGCAGGGACGGGGGAGTCACAGATACGCAGTATTTT
TRBV24-1,TRBJ1-2,once,-,CATSEGQGYGYTF,TGTGCCACCAGTGAGGGGCAGGGCTATGGCTACACCTTC
TRBV6-5,TRBJ2-7,-,TRBD1,CASSFFRDSTYEQYF,TGTGCCAGCAGCTTTTTCCGGGACAGTACCTACGAGCAGTACTTC
TRBV2,TRBJ1-6,-,-,CASSESRVRSYNSPLHF,TGTGCCAGCAGTGAATCCCGGGTTCGCTCCTATAATTCACCCCTCCACTTT
TRBV4-2,TRBJ2-7,-,TRBD1,CASSQARGRDRGYEQYF,TGTGCCAGCAGCCAAGCGCGCGGTCGGGACAGGGGCTACGAGCAGTACTTC
TRBV6-6,TRBJ2-7,-,-,CASSQRLWEQYF,TGTGCCAGCAGCCAGAGGTTGTGGGAGCAGTACTTC
TRBV6-5,TRBJ1-1,-,-,CASSYSAGRNTEAFF,TGTGCCAGCAGTTACTCGGCGGGGCGGAACACTGAAGCTTTCTTT
TRBV6-5,TRBJ1-2,-,-,CASRWGSGTVRGYTF,TGTGCCAGCAGATGGGGTAGCGGGACGGTGAGGGGCTACACCTTC
TRBV7-3,TRBJ2-5,-,-,CASSPLSQETQYF,TGTGCCAGCAGCCCCCTCTCCCAAGAGACCCAGTACTTC
TRBV5-1,TRBJ1-2,-,-,CASSLQLRNYGYTF,TGCGCCAGCAGCTTGCAGTTACGCAACTATGGCTACACCTTC
TRBV11-2,TRBJ2-1,-,TRBD2,CASGRLLAGTYNEQFF,TGTGCCAGCGGACGATTACTAGCGGGGACTTACAATGAGCAGTTCTTC